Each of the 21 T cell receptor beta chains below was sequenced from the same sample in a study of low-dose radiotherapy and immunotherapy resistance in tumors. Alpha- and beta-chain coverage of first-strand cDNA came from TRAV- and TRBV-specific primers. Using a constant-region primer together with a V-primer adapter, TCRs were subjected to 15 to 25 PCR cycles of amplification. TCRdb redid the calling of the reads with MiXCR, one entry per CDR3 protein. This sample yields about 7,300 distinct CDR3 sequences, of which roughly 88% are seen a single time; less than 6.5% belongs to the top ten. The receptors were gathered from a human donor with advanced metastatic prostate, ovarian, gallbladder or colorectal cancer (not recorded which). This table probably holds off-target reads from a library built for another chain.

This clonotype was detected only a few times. CDR3 in DNA: TGTGCCAGCAGTGAAGCAGTGCCCCCTCCGACACGTAGGGGACCTTGGGATACGCAGTATTTT. It codes for CASSEAVPPPTRRGPWDTQYF. This chain links TRBV2 with TRBJ2-3; D may be TRBD1 or TRBD2 (5 bases each). V lost 0 bases and J lost 6, with 31 bases in between. The CDR3 length is 21 residues. From germline, CDR1 is SNHLY and CDR2 FYNNEI.

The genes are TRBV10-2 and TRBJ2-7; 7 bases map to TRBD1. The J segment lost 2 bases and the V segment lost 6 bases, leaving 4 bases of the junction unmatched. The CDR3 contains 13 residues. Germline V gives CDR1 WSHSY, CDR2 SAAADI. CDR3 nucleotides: TGCGCCAGCAGGACAGGGTTTCCCTACGAGCAGTACTTC. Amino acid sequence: CASRTGFPYEQYF.

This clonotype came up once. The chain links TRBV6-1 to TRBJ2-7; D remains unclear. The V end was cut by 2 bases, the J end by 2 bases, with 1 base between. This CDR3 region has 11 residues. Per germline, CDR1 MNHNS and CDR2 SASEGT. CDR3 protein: CASSEPYEQYF. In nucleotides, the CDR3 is TGTGCCAGCAGTGAACCCTACGAGCAGTACTTC.

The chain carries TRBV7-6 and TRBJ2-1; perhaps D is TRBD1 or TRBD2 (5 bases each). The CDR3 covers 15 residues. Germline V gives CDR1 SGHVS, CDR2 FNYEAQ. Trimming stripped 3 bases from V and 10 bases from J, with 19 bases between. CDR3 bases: TGTGCCAGCAGCTTGCTGGGGGTTGGGGATTGGGAGCAGTTCTTC. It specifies CASSLLGVGDWEQFF.

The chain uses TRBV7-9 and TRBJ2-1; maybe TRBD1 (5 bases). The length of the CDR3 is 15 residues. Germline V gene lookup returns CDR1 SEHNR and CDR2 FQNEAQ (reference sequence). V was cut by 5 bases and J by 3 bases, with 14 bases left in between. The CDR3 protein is CASSPLGQGYNEQFF. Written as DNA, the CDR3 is TGTGCCAGCAGCCCTTTAGGCCAGGGCTACAATGAGCAGTTCTTC.

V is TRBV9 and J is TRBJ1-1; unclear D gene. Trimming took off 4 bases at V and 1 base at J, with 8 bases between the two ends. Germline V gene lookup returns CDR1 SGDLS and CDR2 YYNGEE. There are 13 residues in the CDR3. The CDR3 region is CASSPAGNTEAFF. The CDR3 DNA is TGTGCCAGCAGCCCGGCCGGGAACACTGAAGCTTTCTTT.

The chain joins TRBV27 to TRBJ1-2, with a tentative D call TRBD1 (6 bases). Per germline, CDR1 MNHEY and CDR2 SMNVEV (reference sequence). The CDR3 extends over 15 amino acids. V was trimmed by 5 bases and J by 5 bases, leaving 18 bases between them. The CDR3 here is CASSPETGDTYGYTF. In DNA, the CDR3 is TGTGCCAGCAGTCCAGAGACAGGAGATACATATGGCTACACCTTC.

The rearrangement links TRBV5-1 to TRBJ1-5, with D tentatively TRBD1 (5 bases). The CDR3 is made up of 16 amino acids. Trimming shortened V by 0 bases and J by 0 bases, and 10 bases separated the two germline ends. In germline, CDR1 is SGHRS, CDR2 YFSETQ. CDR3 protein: CASSLEGQDSNQPQHF. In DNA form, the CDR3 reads TGCGCCAGCAGCTTGGAGGGGCAAGATAGCAATCAGCCCCAGCATTTT. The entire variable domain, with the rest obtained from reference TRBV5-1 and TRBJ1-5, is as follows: KAGVTQTPRYLIKTRGQQVTLSCSPISGHRSVSWYQQTPGQGLQFLFEYFSETQRNKGNFPGRFSGRQFSNSRSEMNVSTLELGDSALYLCASSLEGQDSNQPQHFGDGTRLSIL.

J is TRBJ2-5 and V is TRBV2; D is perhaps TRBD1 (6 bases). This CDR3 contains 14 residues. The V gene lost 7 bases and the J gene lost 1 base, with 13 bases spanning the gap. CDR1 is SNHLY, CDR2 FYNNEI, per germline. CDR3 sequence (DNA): TGTGCCAGCACGTTGTCAGGGGTCCAAGAGACCCAGTACTTC. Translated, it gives CASTLSGVQETQYF. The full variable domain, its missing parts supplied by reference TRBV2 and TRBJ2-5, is EPEVTQTPSHQVTQMGQEVILRCVPISNHLYFYWYRQILGQKVEFLVSFYNNEISEKSEIFDDQFSVERPDGSNFTLKIRSTKLEDSAMYFCASTLSGVQETQYFGPGTRLLVL.

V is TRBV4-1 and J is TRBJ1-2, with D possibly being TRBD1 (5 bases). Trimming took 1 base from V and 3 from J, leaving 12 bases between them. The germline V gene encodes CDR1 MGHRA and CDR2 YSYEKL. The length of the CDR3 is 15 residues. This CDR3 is CASSQVSDSYYGYTF. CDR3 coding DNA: TGCGCCAGCAGCCAAGTATCCGACAGCTACTATGGCTACACCTTC.

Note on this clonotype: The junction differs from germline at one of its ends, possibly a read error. As DNA, the CDR3 is TGTGCCAGCAGTTACTATGGATACACCATATATTTT. It yields the protein CASSYYGYTIYF. This chain joins TRBV6-2 or TRBV6-3 and TRBJ1-3, with unresolved D. This CDR3 is 12 amino acids long. Germline V CDR1 and CDR2: MNHEY, SVGEGT.

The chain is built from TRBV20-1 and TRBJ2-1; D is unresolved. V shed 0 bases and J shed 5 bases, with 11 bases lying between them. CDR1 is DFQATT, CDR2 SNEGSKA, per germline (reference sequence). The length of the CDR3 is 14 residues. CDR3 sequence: CSARDPGPHNEQFF. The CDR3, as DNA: TGCAGTGCTAGAGACCCGGGCCCCCACAATGAGCAGTTCTTC.

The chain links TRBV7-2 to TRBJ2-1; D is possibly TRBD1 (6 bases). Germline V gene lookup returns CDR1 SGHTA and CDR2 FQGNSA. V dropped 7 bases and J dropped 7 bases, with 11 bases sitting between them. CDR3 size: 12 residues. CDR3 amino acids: CASKQGVNEQFF. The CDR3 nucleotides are TGTGCCAGCAAACAGGGAGTTAATGAGCAGTTCTTC.

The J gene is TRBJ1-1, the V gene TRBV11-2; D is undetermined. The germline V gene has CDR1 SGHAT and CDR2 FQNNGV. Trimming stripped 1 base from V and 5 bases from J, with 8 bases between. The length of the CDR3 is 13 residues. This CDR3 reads CASSLARGTEAFF. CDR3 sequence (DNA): TGTGCCAGCAGCTTAGCTCGCGGAACTGAAGCTTTCTTT.

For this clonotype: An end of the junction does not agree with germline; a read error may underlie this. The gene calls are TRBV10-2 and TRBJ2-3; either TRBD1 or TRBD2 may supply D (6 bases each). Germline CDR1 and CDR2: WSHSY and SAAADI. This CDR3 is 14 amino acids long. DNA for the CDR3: TGCGCCAGCACTGAGTCCGGTATGGGGGGCACGCAGTATTTT. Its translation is CASTESGMGGTQYF.

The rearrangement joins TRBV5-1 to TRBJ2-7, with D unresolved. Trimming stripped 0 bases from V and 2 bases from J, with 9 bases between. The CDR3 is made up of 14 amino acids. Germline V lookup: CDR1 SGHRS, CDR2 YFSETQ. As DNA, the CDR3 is TGCGCCAGCAGCTTGGTTACTGATGCCTACGAGCAGTACTTC. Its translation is CASSLVTDAYEQYF.

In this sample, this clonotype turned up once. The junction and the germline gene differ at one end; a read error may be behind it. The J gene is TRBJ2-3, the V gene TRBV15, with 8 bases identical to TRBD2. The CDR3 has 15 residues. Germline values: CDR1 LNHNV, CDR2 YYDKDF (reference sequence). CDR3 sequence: CATSGERGSTDTQYF. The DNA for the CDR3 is TGTGCCACCAGCGGAGAGCGGGGGAGCACAGATACGCAGTATTTT. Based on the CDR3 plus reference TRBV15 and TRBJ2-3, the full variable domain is DAMVIQNPRYQVTQFGKPVTLSCSQTLNHNVMYWYQQKSSQAPKLLFHYYDKDFNNEADTPDNFQSRRPNTSFCFLDIRSPGLGDTAMYLCATSGERGSTDTQYFGPGTRLTVL.

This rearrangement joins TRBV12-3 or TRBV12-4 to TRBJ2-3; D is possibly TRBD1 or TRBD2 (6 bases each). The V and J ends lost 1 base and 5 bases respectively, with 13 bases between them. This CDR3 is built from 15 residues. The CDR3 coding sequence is TGTGCCAGCAGTTTAGGGGGGGCCGGGTTAGATACGCAGTATTTT. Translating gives CASSLGGAGLDTQYF.

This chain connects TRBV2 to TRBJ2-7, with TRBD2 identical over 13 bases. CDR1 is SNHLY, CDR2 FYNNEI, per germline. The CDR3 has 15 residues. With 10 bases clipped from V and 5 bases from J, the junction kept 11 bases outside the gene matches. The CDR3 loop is CATTNDGLAGDEQYF. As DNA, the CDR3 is TGTGCCACCACAAATGATGGACTAGCGGGAGACGAGCAGTACTTC.

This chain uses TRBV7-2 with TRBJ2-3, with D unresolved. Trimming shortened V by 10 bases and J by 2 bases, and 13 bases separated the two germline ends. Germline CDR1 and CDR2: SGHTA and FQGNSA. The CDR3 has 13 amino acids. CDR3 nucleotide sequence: TGTGCCACCAGGTGTTTAGACACAGATACGCAGTATTTT. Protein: CATRCLDTDTQYF.

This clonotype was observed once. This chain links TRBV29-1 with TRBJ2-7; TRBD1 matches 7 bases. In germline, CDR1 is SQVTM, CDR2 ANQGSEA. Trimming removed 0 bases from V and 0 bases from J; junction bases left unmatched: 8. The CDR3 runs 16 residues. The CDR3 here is CSVEDDRVGDSYEQYF. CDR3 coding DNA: TGCAGCGTTGAAGACGACAGGGTTGGGGACTCCTACGAGCAGTACTTC.